The sequence of this T cell receptor beta chain was determined in a study of preoperative IRX-2 immunotherapy in early breast cancer. Treatment reported: preoperative locoregional IRX-2 cytokine immunotherapy. This clone was counted once. Generated by immunoSEQ multiplex PCR, the TCRdb table keeps only in-frame clones and is missing some. Of 30,000 to 45,000 clones listed, 75% to 85% are singletons. The material sequenced was lymph node tissue, taken after IRX-2 immunotherapy. This sequence was found in a human donor with breast cancer.

CDR3 coding DNA: TGTGCCAGCGGTGCGGGGGAGACCCAGTACTTC. It translates to CASGAGETQYF. This chain connects TRBV6-7 to TRBJ2-5; TRBD2 might be the D (6 bases). TRBV6-7 is classed as an ORF, of uncertain function. Between the trimmed V and J ends, which lost 8 bases and 5 bases, there was a span of 9 bases. The CDR3 spans 11 residues.